In this sample, the clone carrying this T cell receptor (beta chain) turned up a few times. Its cognate antigen is unknown. This sample stems from a study of CD8 T cells in ankylosing spondylitis. General observations from the study: The authors found the disease-linked clones to be CD8+ and relatively rare in peripheral blood. It was reported that disease-linked clones were significantly enriched in matched ankylosing spondylitis synovial fluid. Seemingly characteristic of ankylosing spondylitis blood was a TCR beta motif consisting of several highly homologous variants. In reactive arthritis synovial fluid and blood, some motif variants had been reported before.

V dropped 5 bases and J dropped 4; count of bases not matched to a gene: 7. Germline CDR1 and CDR2: SGHVS and FQNEAQ. This CDR3 contains 15 residues. Library preparation for TCR beta used quantitative 5'-RACE with molecular barcodes. MiXCR was run by TCRdb on the 5' RACE reads, yielding one entry per CDR3 protein. The sample records about 540,000 distinct CDR3 sequences, about 12% being singletons. Sequences were obtained from blood, either unsorted or a sorted T cell fraction (not recorded which). The receptor's source is a male donor with ankylosing spondylitis. The chain carries TRBV7-8 and TRBJ2-7, with TRBD1 matching over 11 bases. The CDR3 nucleotides read TGTGCCAGCAGCCTAAACGGACAGGGGGCGTACGAGCAGTACTTC. Translated: CASSLNGQGAYEQYF.